A selection of T cell receptor beta chains follows, all from one sample in a study of CD8+ T cells in alopecia areata. TCRdb's copy holds only in-frame clones and misses some; the assay was immunoSEQ multiplex PCR. Here the sample spans about 180,000 clones, roughly half being singletons. Material: CD8+ T cells sorted from blood, obtained at week 52, from a patient treated with tofacitinib. The receptors derive from a human donor with alopecia areata. CDR3s include the opening cysteine and the closing phenylalanine or tryptophan. D genes are given only for firm matches. Size tells how often a clone was seen (once, few, many) or the class of an expanded clone, and some rows leave it out.

v_call	clone_size	j_call	d_call	cdr3_aa	cdr3_nt
TRBV29-1	.	TRBJ2-1	.	CSVAGTESSYNEQFF	TGCAGCGTTGCAGGAACAGAAAGCTCCTACAATGAGCAGTTCTTC
TRBV11-2	.	TRBJ1-1	.	CAIRGERRAFF	TGTGCCATTCGGGGGGAACGAAGGGCTTTCTTT
TRBV7-9	.	TRBJ2-3	.	CASSLAGGDTQYF	TGTGCCAGCAGCTTAGCGGGTGGAGATACGCAGTATTTT
TRBV5-4	.	TRBJ2-7	.	CASSLGQSYEQYF	TGTGCCAGCAGCTTGGGGCAGAGCTACGAGCAGTACTTC
TRBV5-1	.	TRBJ2-2	.	CASSRLLPPGKTNTGELFF	TGCGCCAGCAGCCGTCTACTGCCGCCGGGGAAGACAAACACCGGGGAGCTGTTTTTT
TRBV5-4	.	TRBJ2-1	.	CASSFRELYPHEQFF	TGTGCCAGCAGCTTTCGAGAGTTATACCCTCATGAGCAGTTCTTC
TRBV2	.	TRBJ2-5	.	CASSDRVQETQYF	TGTGCCAGCAGTGACAGAGTACAAGAGACCCAGTACTTC
TRBV2	few	TRBJ1-2	.	CASSEADYGYTF	TGTGCCAGCAGTGAAGCGGACTATGGCTACACCTTC
TRBV2	.	TRBJ2-7	TRBD2	CASSSQFSGAYEQYF	TGTGCCAGCAGCTCCCAGTTTAGCGGGGCCTACGAGCAGTACTTC
TRBV7-9	.	TRBJ2-7	TRBD2	CASSSSLAGGLFGEQYF	TGTGCCAGCAGCTCGTCATTAGCGGGGGGCCTCTTTGGCGAGCAGTACTTC